One and the same sample provided the 8 T cell receptor beta chains below, sequenced in a study of PD-1 blockade in mismatch repair-deficient tumors. Produced via immunoSEQ multiplex PCR; TCRdb's table is partial and in-frame only. The sample has more than 15,000 clones; roughly 84% are singletons. The specimen comprised PBMCs, sampled before pembrolizumab treatment. These receptor sequences come from an adult with mismatch repair-deficient cancer.

This sequence joins TRBV18 and TRBJ1-5, with TRBD1 as a possible D gene (5 bases). The CDR3 length is 13 residues. Germline-derived CDR1 and CDR2 are KGHSH and LQKENI. V was pared by 2 bases and J by 7 bases, with 9 bases between. The CDR3 loop is CASSPGRGQPQHF. CDR3 DNA sequence: TGTGCCAGCTCACCAGGTCGGGGGCAGCCCCAGCATTTT.

The V call is TRBV11-3, the J call TRBJ1-1; unclear D gene. Germline lookup yields CDR1 SGHNT and CDR2 YENEEA. CDR3 length equals 14 residues. V lost 3 bases, J lost 1 base, and 9 bases lay in between. The CDR3 loop is CASSFRRENTEAFF. CDR3 DNA sequence: TGTGCCAGCAGCTTTCGACGGGAGAACACTGAAGCTTTCTTT. The entire variable domain, with the rest obtained from reference TRBV11-3 and TRBJ1-1, is as follows: EAGVVQSPRYKIIEKKQPVAFWCNPISGHNTLYWYLQNLGQGPELLIRYENEEAVDDSQLPKDRFSAERLKGVDSTLKIQPAELGDSAVYLCASSFRRENTEAFFGQGTRLTVV.

This sequence joins TRBV29-1 and TRBJ1-2, with a tentative D call TRBD1 (6 bases). Germline V lookup: CDR1 SQVTM, CDR2 ANQGSEA. V lost 6 bases and J lost 0, with 14 bases in between. The CDR3 is 14 residues long. CDR3 residues: CSVPPGQSNYGYTF. DNA for the CDR3: TGCAGCGTCCCCCCCGGACAGTCTAACTATGGCTACACCTTC.

This clone was detected a few times. The chain couples TRBV7-3 to TRBJ2-5; D not resolved. V was cut by 1 base and J by 1 base, with 4 bases left in between. Germline V CDR1 and CDR2: SGHTA, FQGTGA. The CDR3 is made up of 13 amino acids. The CDR3 sequence is CASSLSLQETQYF. CDR3 nucleotide sequence: TGTGCCAGCAGCTTAAGCCTCCAAGAGACCCAGTACTTC.

The V and J genes are TRBV11-3 and TRBJ1-3; D is ambiguous. V was shortened by 7 bases and J by 4 bases, with 5 bases between the two germline ends. CDR3 size: 11 residues. Per germline, CDR1 SGHNT and CDR2 YENEEA. The CDR3 here is CASKGGNTIYF. CDR3 sequence (DNA): TGTGCCAGCAAAGGGGGAAACACCATATATTTT.

This chain joins TRBV5-1 and TRBJ1-4; 7 bases are shared with TRBD1. In germline, CDR1 is SGHRS, CDR2 YFSETQ. The CDR3 extends over 14 amino acids. V trimming: 1 base; J trimming: 8 bases; junction bases outside the gene matches: 5. The CDR3 nucleotides read TGCGCCAGCAGCTTGCGACAGGGAGGGGAAAAACTGTTTTTT. Amino acids: CASSLRQGGEKLFF.

This sequence joins TRBV27 and TRBJ2-7, with D perhaps TRBD2 (6 bases). Trimming took off 5 bases at V and 4 bases at J, with 15 bases between the two ends. Germline CDR1 MNHEY, CDR2 SMNVEV (reference sequence). This CDR3 region has 14 residues. The CDR3 nucleotides are TGTGCCAGCAGTCCGACCGGGAGCCTATACGAGCAGTACTTC. This encodes CASSPTGSLYEQYF.

The J gene is TRBJ2-7, the V gene TRBV6-6; D is undetermined. Trimming pared 3 bases from V and 2 bases from J, leaving 8 bases between. This CDR3 comprises 13 residues. Germline lookup yields CDR1 MNHNY and CDR2 SVGAGI (reference sequence). CDR3 in amino acids: CASSYSDTYEQYF. The CDR3 coding sequence is TGTGCCAGCAGTTATTCCGATACCTACGAGCAGTACTTC.